Reported below is one T cell receptor beta chain. Its antigen is currently unknown. The sample comes from a study of early T cells in non-severe SARS-CoV-2 infection. Study in general: Sequencing input comprised bulk RNA from unsorted whole blood; chain pairing was not available. Study-level findings and limits: Matching with VDJdb favored anti-spike CD8 responses (missing private and CD4 specificities).

Unique molecular identifier tags were affixed to discrete cDNA molecules. TCRdb re-called the 5' RACE reads through MiXCR, storing one row per CDR3 protein. The data show tens of thousands of distinct CDR3 sequences, with more than 9% seen just once and 10% held by the top ten. Germline CDR1 is SNHLY and CDR2 is FYNNEI. There are 24 residues in the CDR3. The V gene lost 4 bases and the J gene lost 4 bases, with 44 bases spanning the gap. Sequencing was carried out using whole blood. The rearrangement uses TRBV2 and TRBJ2-7; TRBD1 might be the D (6 bases). The origin of this receptor is an adult who was a healthcare worker with PCR-confirmed SARS-CoV-2 infection or an uninfected control (not recorded which). CDR3 in amino acids: CASSARDGGFWVGETTQGRYEQYF. As DNA, the CDR3 is TGTGCCAGCAGTGCGCGAGACGGCGGTTTTTGGGTGGGCGAGACTACACAGGGTAGATACGAGCAGTACTTC.